Following are 10 T cell receptor beta chains from one sample sequenced in a study of OX40 agonist ivuxolimab in advanced cancers. TCRdb keeps only in-frame clones here, not all; method: immunoSEQ multiplex PCR. Among about 45,000 clones listed, 80% to 90% were seen once. Source: CD4+ or CD8+ T cells sorted from blood, taken in a trial of the OX40 agonist ivuxolimab. The receptors here all came from an adult with an advanced solid tumor such as melanoma, head and neck, liver or kidney cancer.

In this sample, this clone turned up once. V is TRBV4-2 and J is TRBJ2-5; perhaps TRBD2 as D (6 bases). CDR3 length: 15 amino acids. Trimming cost V 2 bases and J 5 bases, with 15 bases left between them. Germline CDR1 and CDR2: LGHNA and YNFKEQ. Written as DNA, the CDR3 is TGTGCCAGCAGCCAAACCCCCCGGGAGCGGGAGACCCAGTACTTC. It yields the protein CASSQTPRERETQYF.

The J gene is TRBJ2-1, the V gene TRBV2; D is perhaps TRBD2 (5 bases). CDR1 and CDR2 from the germline V gene are SNHLY and FYNNEI. The ends were cut back, 6 bases at V and 0 bases at J, with 12 bases in the middle. The CDR3 is 15 amino acids. As DNA, the CDR3 is TGTGCCAGCAGAAGTGGGGAGAGCTCCTACAATGAGCAGTTCTTC. Protein sequence: CASRSGESSYNEQFF. Full variable domain (missing parts from reference TRBV2 and TRBJ2-1): EPEVTQTPSHQVTQMGQEVILRCVPISNHLYFYWYRQILGQKVEFLVSFYNNEISEKSEIFDDQFSVERPDGSNFTLKIRSTKLEDSAMYFCASRSGESSYNEQFFGPGTRLTVL.

This clone was observed a few times. This rearrangement joins TRBV30 to TRBJ2-7; 9 bases map to TRBD1. This CDR3 spans 13 amino acids. Germline assignment: CDR1 GTSNPN and CDR2 SVGIG (reference sequence). V shed 0 bases and J 3 bases; nucleotides not matched to a gene: 0. The CDR3 loop reads CAWSVGQGYEQYF. CDR3 in DNA: TGTGCCTGGAGTGTGGGACAGGGCTACGAGCAGTACTTC. Full variable domain (rest looked up from reference TRBV30 and TRBJ2-7): SQTIHQWPATLVQPVGSPLSLECTVEGTSNPNLYWYRQAAGRGLQLLFYSVGIGQISSEVPQNLSASRPQDRQFILSSKKLLLSDSGFYLCAWSVGQGYEQYFGPGTRLTVT.

The chain links TRBV7-8 to TRBJ2-7; 10 positions match TRBD2. There are 16 residues in the CDR3. Looked up from germline, CDR1 is SGHVS and CDR2 is FQNEAQ. V was clipped by 2 bases and J by 3 bases; unmatched bases: 7. The DNA of the CDR3 is TGTGCCAGCAGCTTAACTCTTCAGCGGGAGGGCTACGAGCAGTACTTC. Residues: CASSLTLQREGYEQYF.

This sequence joins TRBV25-1 and TRBJ1-4; the D gene is possibly TRBD1 (5 bases). CDR1 MGHDK and CDR2 SYGVNS come from the germline V gene. The CDR3 length is 16 residues. V was trimmed by 4 bases and J by 3 bases, leaving 15 bases between them. The CDR3 region is CASSAITLGANEKLFF. CDR3 in DNA: TGTGCCAGCAGTGCGATCACGTTGGGGGCTAATGAAAAACTGTTTTTT.

Comments on this clone: This same CDR3 is encoded by further DNA sequences in the sample. The chain is built from TRBV19 and TRBJ2-3; the D is unclear. Trimming left V 3 bases short and J 2 bases short, with 9 bases between. CDR1 is LNHDA and CDR2 is SQIVND in the germline V gene (reference sequence). The CDR3 is made up of 14 amino acids. The DNA for the CDR3 is TGTGCCAGTAGTATGAGACTGAACACAGATACGCAGTATTTT. Amino acid sequence: CASSMRLNTDTQYF.

The gene calls are TRBV5-1 and TRBJ1-6; 10 bases line up with TRBD1. The trim removed 2 bases at V and 10 bases at J, leaving 9 bases unmatched. CDR3 length equals 16 residues. Germline assignment: CDR1 SGHRS and CDR2 YFSETQ. CDR3 DNA sequence: TGCGCCAGCAGCTTCCCCCAGGGACAGGGGTGGTCACCCCTCCACTTT. It codes for CASSFPQGQGWSPLHF. The variable domain in full, completed from reference TRBV5-1 and TRBJ1-6, reads KAGVTQTPRYLIKTRGQQVTLSCSPISGHRSVSWYQQTPGQGLQFLFEYFSETQRNKGNFPGRFSGRQFSNSRSEMNVSTLELGDSALYLCASSFPQGQGWSPLHFGNGTRLTVT.

The V and J genes are TRBV18 and TRBJ1-5, with D perhaps matching TRBD1 (5 bases). The V and J ends lost 1 base and 4 bases respectively, with 14 bases between them. Looked up from germline, CDR1 is KGHSH and CDR2 is LQKENI. This CDR3 region has 16 residues. The CDR3 region is CASSPLPGRTNQPQHF. The CDR3 nucleotides are TGTGCCAGCTCACCACTTCCAGGGAGGACAAATCAGCCCCAGCATTTT. Together with reference TRBV18 and TRBJ1-5, the CDR3 gives the full variable domain: NAGVMQNPRHLVRRRGQEARLRCSPMKGHSHVYWYRQLPEEGLKFMVYLQKENIIDESGMPKERFSAEFPKEGPSILRIQQVVRGDSAAYFCASSPLPGRTNQPQHFGDGTRLSIL.

This rearrangement joins TRBV10-3 to TRBJ2-1; possible D gene TRBD1, 5 bases. V was clipped by 8 bases and J by 0 bases, with 11 bases between them. The germline V gene has CDR1 ENHRY and CDR2 SYGVKD. There are 14 residues in the CDR3. In DNA, the CDR3 is TGTGCCATCCAGGGTGGCAGCTCCTACAATGAGCAGTTCTTC. Protein sequence: CAIQGGSSYNEQFF.

This clone has only one observation. This chain joins TRBV19 and TRBJ2-7; D is uncertain. Germline CDR1 is LNHDA and CDR2 is SQIVND (reference sequence). The CDR3 is 14 amino acids. Trimming shortened V by 5 bases and J by 2 bases, and 13 bases separated the two germline ends. CDR3 region: CASSVDPTTYEQYF. CDR3 sequence (DNA): TGTGCCAGTAGTGTTGACCCAACCACCTACGAGCAGTACTTC.